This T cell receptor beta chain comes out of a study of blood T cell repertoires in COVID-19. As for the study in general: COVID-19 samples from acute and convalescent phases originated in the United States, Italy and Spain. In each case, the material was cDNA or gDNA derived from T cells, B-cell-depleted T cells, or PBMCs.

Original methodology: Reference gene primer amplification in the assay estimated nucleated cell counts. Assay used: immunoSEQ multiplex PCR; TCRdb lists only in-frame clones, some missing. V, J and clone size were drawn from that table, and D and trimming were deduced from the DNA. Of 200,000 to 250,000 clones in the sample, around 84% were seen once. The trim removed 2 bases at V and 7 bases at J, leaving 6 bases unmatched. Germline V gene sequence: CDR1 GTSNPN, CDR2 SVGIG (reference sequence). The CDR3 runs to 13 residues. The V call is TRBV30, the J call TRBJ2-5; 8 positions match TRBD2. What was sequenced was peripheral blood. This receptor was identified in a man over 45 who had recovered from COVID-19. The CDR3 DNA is TGTGCCTGGAGTTCCGGGGGGGGGTCGACCCAGTACTTC. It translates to CAWSSGGGSTQYF.